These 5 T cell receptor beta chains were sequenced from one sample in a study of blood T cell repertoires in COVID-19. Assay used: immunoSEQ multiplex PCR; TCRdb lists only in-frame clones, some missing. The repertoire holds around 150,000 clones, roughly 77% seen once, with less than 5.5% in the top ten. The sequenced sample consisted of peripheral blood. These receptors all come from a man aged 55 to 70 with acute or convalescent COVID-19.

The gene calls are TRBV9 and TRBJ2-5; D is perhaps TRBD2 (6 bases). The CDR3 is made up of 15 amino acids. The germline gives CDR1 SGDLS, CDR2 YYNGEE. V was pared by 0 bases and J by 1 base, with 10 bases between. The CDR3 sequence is CASSVGWRGQETQYF. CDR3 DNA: TGTGCCAGCAGCGTAGGGTGGAGGGGCCAAGAGACCCAGTACTTC.

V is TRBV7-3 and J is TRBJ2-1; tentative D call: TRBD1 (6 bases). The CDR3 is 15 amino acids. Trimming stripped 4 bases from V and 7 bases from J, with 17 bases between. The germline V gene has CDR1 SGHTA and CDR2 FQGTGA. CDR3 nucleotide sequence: TGTGCCAGCAGCTCACAGGGCGGTATACAGAATGAGCAGTTCTTC. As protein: CASSSQGGIQNEQFF.

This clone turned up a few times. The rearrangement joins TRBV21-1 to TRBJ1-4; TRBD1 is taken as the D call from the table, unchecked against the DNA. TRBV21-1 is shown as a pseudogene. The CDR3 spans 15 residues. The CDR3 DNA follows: TGTGCCAGTCTTAAAGGGGCAGGGGAGCGTGAAAAACTGTTTTTT. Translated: CASLKGAGEREKLFF.

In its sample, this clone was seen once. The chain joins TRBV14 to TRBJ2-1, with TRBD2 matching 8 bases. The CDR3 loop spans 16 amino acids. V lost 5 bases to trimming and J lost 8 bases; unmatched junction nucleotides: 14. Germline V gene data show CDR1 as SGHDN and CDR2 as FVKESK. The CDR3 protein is CASSSLGRREEDEQFF. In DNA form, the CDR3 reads TGTGCCAGCAGCTCCCTTGGGCGGCGGGAGGAAGATGAGCAGTTCTTC.

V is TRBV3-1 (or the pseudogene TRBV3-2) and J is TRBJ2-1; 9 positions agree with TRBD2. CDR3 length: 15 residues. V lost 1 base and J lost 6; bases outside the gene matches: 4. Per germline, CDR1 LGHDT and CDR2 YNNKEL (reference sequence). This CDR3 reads CASSQGAGGGNEQFF. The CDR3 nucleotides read TGTGCCAGCAGCCAAGGAGCGGGAGGAGGCAATGAGCAGTTCTTC.